Following are 25 T cell receptor beta chains from one sample sequenced in a study of post-analysis software for immune sequencing data. Study-wide findings and caveats: Five or six TRBV segments, including TRBV5-6, TRBV5-1 and TRBV20-1, were more frequent in patients than controls.

The library was made from cDNA and included unique molecular identifiers. TCRdb reanalysed the PCR reads using MiXCR and keeps one entry per CDR3 protein. The table records 750,000 to 950,000 distinct CDR3 sequences, around 46% of them present only once. These receptors' antigens are unknown. Sequencing was performed on blood. The receptors here all came from a girl aged 10 to 17 with multiple sclerosis.

The chain carries TRBV6-2 or TRBV6-3 and TRBJ1-2; no firm D call. V was pared by 5 bases and J by 8 bases, with 12 bases between. The germline gives CDR1 MNHEY, CDR2 SVGEGT. The CDR3 covers 12 residues. CDR3 loop: CASSGRVGGYTF. The DNA of the CDR3 is TGTGCCAGCAGTGGGAGAGTCGGAGGCTACACCTTC.

This clonotype was detected a few times. This chain uses TRBV5-1 with TRBJ2-7; TRBD1 matches 7 bases. The CDR3 is 13 amino acids. CDR1 is SGHRS and CDR2 is YFSETQ in the germline V gene. Germline trimming cut 1 base from V and 4 bases from J; bases unmatched to any gene: 2. CDR3 in DNA: TGCGCCAGCAGCTTGAGGGGGCAATACGAGCAGTACTTC. This encodes CASSLRGQYEQYF.

The chain is built from TRBV6-2 or TRBV6-3 and TRBJ2-2, with TRBD1 matching 7 bases. The CDR3 is 16 amino acids. With 7 bases clipped from V and 2 bases from J, the junction kept 10 bases outside the gene matches. The germline gives CDR1 MNHEY, CDR2 SVGEGT. CDR3 in amino acids: CASTEPGTDNTGELFF. In DNA, the CDR3 is TGTGCCAGCACCGAACCCGGGACAGACAACACCGGGGAGCTGTTTTTT.

This clonotype has only a few counts. The chain has TRBV6-5 and TRBJ2-5; D remains ambiguous. CDR1 is MNHEY and CDR2 is SVGAGI in the germline V gene. CDR3 length: 15 residues. Trimming shortened V by 0 bases and J by 2 bases, and 10 bases separated the two germline ends. The DNA for the CDR3 is TGTGCCAGCAGTTACTCCCCGGGTAATCAAGAGACCCAGTACTTC. This encodes CASSYSPGNQETQYF.

The chain recombines TRBV15 with TRBJ2-3; TRBD1 is a possible D gene (5 bases). In germline, CDR1 is LNHNV, CDR2 YYDKDF (reference sequence). The CDR3 covers 15 residues. Deletions cut 1 base from V and 3 bases from J, with 11 bases between. The CDR3 region is CATSRARGVTDTQYF. In nucleotides, the CDR3 is TGTGCCACCAGCAGAGCTAGGGGCGTTACAGATACGCAGTATTTT.

The J gene is TRBJ2-3, the V gene TRBV6-5, with D possibly matching TRBD1 (6 bases). The V gene lost 0 bases and the J gene lost 4 bases, with 8 bases spanning the gap. This CDR3 contains 14 residues. Germline V gene lookup returns CDR1 MNHEY and CDR2 SVGAGI. In DNA, the CDR3 is TGTGCCAGCAGTTACTCCCAGGGGTCAGATACGCAGTATTTT. Protein sequence: CASSYSQGSDTQYF.

V and J are TRBV29-1 and TRBJ2-1; 10 nucleotides line up with TRBD2. This CDR3 has 14 residues. Germline CDR1 reads SQVTM; CDR2 reads ANQGSEA. V shed 7 bases, J shed 3 bases, and the junction held 6 bases outside the gene matches. In DNA form, the CDR3 reads TGCAGCGGGAGCGGGAGGGGGAACTACAATGAGCAGTTCTTC. Its protein is CSGSGRGNYNEQFF.

V usage is TRBV7-2 and J usage is TRBJ2-1; D is ambiguous. The CDR3 has 12 amino acids. Germline CDR1 and CDR2: SGHTA and FQGNSA. The V end lost 5 bases, the J end lost 8 bases, and 10 bases lay between the germline ends. The CDR3 here is CASSPTAYEQFF. CDR3 sequence (DNA): TGTGCCAGCAGCCCCACAGCGTATGAGCAGTTCTTC.

J is TRBJ1-5 and V is TRBV3-1; a possible D gene is TRBD1 (6 bases). Germline-derived CDR1 and CDR2 are LGHDT and YNNKEL (reference sequence). V was pared by 0 bases and J by 4 bases, with 10 bases between. The CDR3 spans 15 residues. In DNA, the CDR3 is TGTGCCAGCAGCCAAGACAGGGGAGTGAATCAGCCCCAGCATTTT. The encoded protein is CASSQDRGVNQPQHF.

The gene calls are TRBV7-2 and TRBJ2-1; the D gene is possibly TRBD2 (6 bases). Germline V gene data show CDR1 as SGHTA and CDR2 as FQGNSA. This CDR3 region has 17 residues. The ends were cut back, 1 base at V and 11 bases at J, with 24 bases in the middle. The CDR3 region is CASSLETEWGVQVKQFF. The CDR3 region has the DNA TGTGCCAGCAGCTTAGAAACGGAGTGGGGGGTCCAGGTTAAGCAGTTCTTC.

Remarks on this clonotype: This clone may be a read error of a much larger clone one base away. The chain recombines TRBV12-3 or TRBV12-4 with TRBJ2-3, with D maybe TRBD1 (6 bases). The CDR3 covers 13 residues. The CDR3 region is CASSLKRTDMQYF. The CDR3 DNA reads TGTGCCAGCAGTTTAAAGAGGACAGATATGCAGTATTTT.

The DNA of the CDR3 is TGTGCCAGCAGCCAGACGGACAGGGTTCGATATGGCTACACCTTC. Its translation: CASSQTDRVRYGYTF. J is TRBJ1-2 and V is TRBV14, with 8 bases matching TRBD1. Trimming removed 3 bases from V and 5 bases from J; junction bases left unmatched: 8. Germline V CDR1 and CDR2: SGHDN, FVKESK. The CDR3 runs 15 residues.

This rearrangement joins TRBV12-3 or TRBV12-4 to TRBJ2-3; D possibly uses TRBD1 or TRBD2 (5 bases each). The V gene lost 6 bases and the J gene lost 0 bases, with 7 bases spanning the gap. This CDR3 has 13 amino acids. CDR3 residues: CASRWDSTDTQYF. The CDR3 bases are TGTGCCAGCAGATGGGACAGCACAGATACGCAGTATTTT.

The gene calls are TRBV7-2 and TRBJ2-7, with D perhaps TRBD2 (5 bases). Germline assignment: CDR1 SGHTA and CDR2 FQGNSA. The CDR3 loop spans 13 amino acids. V lost 1 base and J lost 6, with 10 bases in between. CDR3 bases: TGTGCCAGCAGCTTAGTTGGCGAGGGCGAGCAGTACTTC. It codes for CASSLVGEGEQYF.

The CDR3 DNA follows: TGTGCCACCAGCAGACTCCCCAGGACAGGGGATACCTACAATGAGCAGTTCTTC. This codes for CATSRLPRTGDTYNEQFF. The chain carries TRBV15 and TRBJ2-1; 9 nucleotides line up with TRBD1. The germline gives CDR1 LNHNV, CDR2 YYDKDF (reference sequence). V lost 2 bases, J lost 2 bases, and 10 bases stayed unmatched. The CDR3 totals 18 residues.

The chain recombines TRBV7-3 with TRBJ1-2, with a possible D match to TRBD1 (5 bases). V lost 0 bases and J 4 bases, leaving 12 bases between the germline ends. This CDR3 has 15 residues. Germline loops: CDR1 SGHTA, CDR2 FQGTGA. CDR3 region: CASSLTGDSGYGYTF. The CDR3 DNA sequence: TGTGCCAGCAGCTTAACGGGGGATTCGGGCTATGGCTACACCTTC.

This clonotype was counted a few times. The rearrangement links TRBV3-1 to TRBJ1-5, with D possibly TRBD1 on 6 matching bases. The ends were cut back, 3 bases at V and 9 bases at J, with 18 bases in the middle. The CDR3 loop spans 15 amino acids. Germline-derived CDR1 and CDR2 are LGHDT and YNNKEL (reference sequence). DNA of the CDR3: TGTGCCAGCAGCCACCAATACGGAGGGGGTCCGCCCCAGCATTTT. Its translation is CASSHQYGGGPPQHF.

The V and J genes are TRBV11-3 and TRBJ2-7, with D possibly TRBD2 on 5 matching bases. The length of the CDR3 is 16 residues. Trimming took 5 bases from V and 6 from J, leaving 23 bases between them. CDR1 and CDR2 (germline): SGHNT, YENEEA. CDR3 DNA: TGTGCCAGCAGCCCTCGGGGAGATCAACATATTTCCGAGCAGTACTTC. Translation gives CASSPRGDQHISEQYF.

Only a few counts were recorded for this clonotype. V and J are TRBV20-1 and TRBJ1-6; TRBD1 might be the D (5 bases). Trimming left V 0 bases short and J 16 bases short, with 19 bases between. Per the germline V gene, CDR1 is DFQATT and CDR2 is SNEGSKA (reference sequence). This CDR3 has 14 amino acids. CDR3 in DNA: TGCAGTGCTAGAGATGTAACAGGTTCTACGGCTCTCCACTTT. Translating gives CSARDVTGSTALHF.

The rearrangement uses TRBV20-1 and TRBJ2-7, with D perhaps given as TRBD1 or TRBD2 (5 bases each). The CDR3 has 13 residues. Germline CDR1 DFQATT, CDR2 SNEGSKA (reference sequence). V was cut by 5 bases and J by 6 bases, with 17 bases left in between. CDR3 loop: CSAWDFGGFEQYF. CDR3 coding DNA: TGCAGTGCTTGGGATTTTGGGGGTTTCGAGCAGTACTTC.

The V gene is TRBV7-9, the J gene TRBJ2-4, with D perhaps matching TRBD1 (6 bases). There are 16 residues in the CDR3. The V end lost 1 base, the J end lost 2 bases, and 12 bases lay between the germline ends. Germline V CDR1 and CDR2: SEHNR, FQNEAQ (reference sequence). The CDR3 DNA is TGTGCCAGCAGCTTAGAGGGTGGGGGCCCCAAAAACATTCAGTACTTC. Protein sequence: CASSLEGGGPKNIQYF. Looking up the rest from reference TRBV7-9 and TRBJ2-4 gives the full variable domain: DTGVSQNPRHKITKRGQNVTFRCDPISEHNRLYWYRQTLGQGPEFLTYFQNEAQLEKSRLLSDRFSAERPKGSFSTLEIQRTEQGDSAMYLCASSLEGGGPKNIQYFGAGTRLSVL.

This clonotype showed up just a few times. The chain uses TRBV5-6 and TRBJ2-5; 9 bases are shared with TRBD1. The end of the DNA is better explained by TRBJ2-7, so the J call may be wrong. Germline-derived CDR1 and CDR2 are SGHDT and YYEEEE. This CDR3 has 16 amino acids. The CDR3 nucleotides read TGTGCCAGCAGCCAAACCTTCAGGGACAGGGACCACGAGCAGTACTTC. As protein: CASSQTFRDRDHEQYF.

J is TRBJ2-5 and V is TRBV10-3; D is perhaps TRBD2 (5 bases). This CDR3 has 15 residues. V was trimmed by 3 bases and J by 5 bases, leaving 16 bases between them. Germline V gene lookup returns CDR1 ENHRY and CDR2 SYGVKD. The CDR3 coding sequence is TGTGCCATCAGTGACCGCGGACTTTTCCAGGAGACCCAGTACTTC. Translated, it gives CAISDRGLFQETQYF.

This clonotype was found a few times. The V gene is TRBV5-1, the J gene TRBJ2-7, with TRBD1 matching 7 bases. The closer fit of TRBJ2-5 to the DNA end suggests the J call may be wrong. Germline CDR1 SGHRS, CDR2 YFSETQ. This CDR3 spans 15 amino acids. The CDR3 here is CASSPWGTVEETQYF. The CDR3 DNA reads TGCGCCAGCAGCCCCTGGGGGACAGTGGAAGAGACCCAGTACTTC.

The chain links TRBV7-6 to TRBJ2-7; 7 bases map to TRBD2. This CDR3 region has 15 residues. V gave up 1 base and J gave up 3 bases; unmatched junction bases: 6. Looked up from germline, CDR1 is SGHVS and CDR2 is FNYEAQ. The CDR3, as DNA: TGTGCCAGCAGCTTAGAAGCGGGACGCAACTACGAGCAGTACTTC. This sequence encodes CASSLEAGRNYEQYF.